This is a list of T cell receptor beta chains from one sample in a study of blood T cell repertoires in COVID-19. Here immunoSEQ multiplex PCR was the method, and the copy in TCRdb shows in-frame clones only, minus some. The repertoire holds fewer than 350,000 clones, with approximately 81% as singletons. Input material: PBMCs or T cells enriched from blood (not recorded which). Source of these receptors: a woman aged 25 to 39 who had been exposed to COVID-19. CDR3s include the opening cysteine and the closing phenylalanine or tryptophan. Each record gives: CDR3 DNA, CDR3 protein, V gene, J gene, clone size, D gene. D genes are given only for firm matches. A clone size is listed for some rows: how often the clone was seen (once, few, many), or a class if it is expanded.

TGTGCCAGTTTCTTACCGGGACAGGGAAATTTCTATGGCTACACCTTC	CASFLPGQGNFYGYTF	TRBV19	TRBJ1-2	few	TRBD1
TGTGCCAGCAGCTTAGCAGACTATGGCTACACCTTC	CASSLADYGYTF	TRBV11-2	TRBJ1-2	-	-
TGTGCCACACGGGGTGCCACCGGGGAGCTGTTTTTT	CATRGATGELFF	TRBV6-5	TRBJ2-2	once	-
TGTGCCAGCAGCCAAGTATTAGACAGGTATGGGACTGAAGCTTTCTTT	CASSQVLDRYGTEAFF	TRBV14	TRBJ1-1	few	-
TGTGCCAGCAGTTTATTTGTAGGACAGGGGGAGATTGAAAAACTGTTTTTT	CASSLFVGQGEIEKLFF	TRBV28	TRBJ1-4	-	TRBD1
TGTGCCAGCAGCTTATTTAGTACGGGGGACGAGCAGTACTTC	CASSLFSTGDEQYF	TRBV7-2	TRBJ2-7	once	-
TGTGCCAGTAGTAAAGAAACAGGGTTCGGCGATGAGCAGTTCTTC	CASSKETGFGDEQFF	TRBV19	TRBJ2-1	-	-
TGTGCCAGCTCACCAACTAGCGGGAGGGATATAGAGACCCAGTACTTC	CASSPTSGRDIETQYF	TRBV18	TRBJ2-5	-	TRBD2
TGTGCCAGCAGTTTATCGAGACAGGGAAGTGGAAACACCATATATTTT	CASSLSRQGSGNTIYF	TRBV27	TRBJ1-3	-	TRBD1
TGCGCCAGCAGCCCTCCTTCAAGGGGCTCGGACACTGAAGCTTTCTTT	CASSPPSRGSDTEAFF	TRBV5-1	TRBJ1-1	-	-
TGTGCCAGCAGCCCAGACAGGGGGCGGGTTGAAGCTTTCTTT	CASSPDRGRVEAFF	TRBV5-4	TRBJ1-1	-	TRBD1
TGTGCCAGCAGCGGCTCGACAGGGGGGGATCAGCCCCAGCATTTT	CASSGSTGGDQPQHF	TRBV7-9	TRBJ1-5	few	TRBD1
TGTGCCAGTAGCGGAGCTGTCACAGATACGCAGTATTTT	CASSGAVTDTQYF	TRBV6-5	TRBJ2-3	-	-
TGTGCCAGCAGCCCAACCACAGGGAACACTGAAGCTTTCTTT	CASSPTTGNTEAFF	TRBV11-2	TRBJ1-1	few	-
TGTGCCAGCAGCGTAGGGTCAGGCCAGATCTACGAGCAGTACTTC	CASSVGSGQIYEQYF	TRBV9	TRBJ2-7	-	-
TGTGCCAGCAGTCGAAGACTAGCGGGATGGGATGATGAGCAGTTCTTC	CASSRRLAGWDDEQFF	TRBV28	TRBJ2-1	-	TRBD2
TGCGCCAGCAGCCAAGAACTCGGGGCGGGATTTTCGTACAATGAGCAGTTCTTC	CASSQELGAGFSYNEQFF	TRBV4-1	TRBJ2-1	-	-
TGCGCCAGCAGTCGGAGGGATTGGGTCTCCTACGAGCAGTACTTC	CASSRRDWVSYEQYF	TRBV23-1	TRBJ2-7	-	-
TGTGCCAGTAACCGGGACAGCTCCTACGAGCAGTACTTC	CASNRDSSYEQYF	TRBV19	TRBJ2-7	-	TRBD1
TGTGCCAGCAGCTTGCAAATCTTGGCAGGGGGGCTGCGCGAGCAGTTCTTC	CASSLQILAGGLREQFF	TRBV5-8	TRBJ2-1	-	-
TGTGCCAGCAGCCAAACCCCCGAAACAGGGGGCAAAGAGACCCAGTACTTC	CASSQTPETGGKETQYF	TRBV7-3	TRBJ2-5	-	TRBD1
TGTGCCAGCAGCCCTCCAAATCGTCGTCTCAGCCAAGAGACCCAGTACTTC	CASSPPNRRLSQETQYF	TRBV4-2	TRBJ2-5	-	-
TGTGCCAGCAGTGAGGGGACAGTCCAAGAGACCCAGTACTTC	CASSEGTVQETQYF	TRBV2	TRBJ2-5	-	TRBD1
TGTGCCAGCAGTCCGTCGGCAGGGCGGCAAGAGACCCAGTACTTC	CASSPSAGRQETQYF	TRBV6-5	TRBJ2-5	-	-
TGTGCCAGCTCACCAAGAAACAGGGGCGTCTATGGCTACACCTTC	CASSPRNRGVYGYTF	TRBV18	TRBJ1-2	-	TRBD1
TGTGCCAGCAGCAAAGCGGAGGGACAGGGGGCTAACACTGAAGCTTTCTTT	CASSKAEGQGANTEAFF	TRBV21-1	TRBJ1-1	-	-
TGTGCCAGCAGTTTCAGGGGGAGCCCAGAAATCTTCAATGAGCAGTTCTTC	CASSFRGSPEIFNEQFF	TRBV28	TRBJ2-1	-	TRBD1
TGTGCCAGCAGCTCGAGACAGGCCGCAACTATCTACAATGAGCAGTTCTTC	CASSSRQAATIYNEQFF	TRBV5-5	TRBJ2-1	few	-
TGTGCCAGCAGCTTAACCCGAGGGGGGGCCCAAGAGACCCAGTACTTC	CASSLTRGGAQETQYF	TRBV7-2	TRBJ2-5	-	-
TGCGCCAGCACGATGGGACAGGCTCTGGACGAGCAGTACTTC	CASTMGQALDEQYF	TRBV5-1	TRBJ2-7	-	TRBD1
TGCGCCAGCAGCAAGGACGGGACAGGGAAGTCTCAGCCCCAGCATTTT	CASSKDGTGKSQPQHF	TRBV4-1	TRBJ1-5	-	TRBD1
TGTGCCAGCAGCTCCAAGGGACAGGGGGAATCTGGCTACACCTTC	CASSSKGQGESGYTF	TRBV13	TRBJ1-2	-	TRBD1
TGTGCCAGCAGCCCCTTGCGGGAGCAGTACTTC	CASSPLREQYF	TRBV11-2	TRBJ2-7	-	-
TGCAGTGCTAGTCAGGGGCTTGGAAACACCATATATTTT	CSASQGLGNTIYF	TRBV20-1	TRBJ1-3	-	-
TGTGCCAGCAGGACAGGGGTCAATTCACCCCTCCACTTT	CASRTGVNSPLHF	TRBV28	TRBJ1-6	-	TRBD1
TGTGCCAGCAGCAAGACTAGCGGGGGCCTTTCCTACAATGAGCAGTTCTTC	CASSKTSGGLSYNEQFF	TRBV27	TRBJ2-1	-	TRBD2
TGTGCCAGCAGCTTAATACAGACGCTAAACAATGGCTACACCTTC	CASSLIQTLNNGYTF	TRBV7-3	TRBJ1-2	-	-
TGTGCCAGCAGCCAAGACCCGACAGGGGGAAAGATTAATGAGCAGTTCTTC	CASSQDPTGGKINEQFF	TRBV14	TRBJ2-1	-	TRBD1
TGTGCCAGCAGGGGACAGATGAACACCGGGGAGCTGTTTTTT	CASRGQMNTGELFF	TRBV9	TRBJ2-2	once	TRBD1
TGTGCCAGCAGTATCGGGAGGGGGGGCTCCTACGAGCAGTACTTC	CASSIGRGGSYEQYF	TRBV28	TRBJ2-7	-	TRBD2
TGTGCCAGTAGTCCCTCGGGGTCCCCCTCCTACGAGCAGTACTTC	CASSPSGSPSYEQYF	TRBV19	TRBJ2-7	-	-
TGTGCCAGCAGCCCTGGGACTAGCGGGAGGGCCCTATACGAGCAGTACTTC	CASSPGTSGRALYEQYF	TRBV5-4	TRBJ2-7	-	TRBD2
TGTGCCAGCAGACCACAGGGGAAGGCAGCTCAGCCCCAGCATTTT	CASRPQGKAAQPQHF	TRBV2	TRBJ1-5	once	TRBD1
TGCGCCAGCAGCAAAGGCGAAGCCGGGGAGCTGTTTTTT	CASSKGEAGELFF	TRBV4-3	TRBJ2-2	-	-
TGTGCCAGCAGTTCCCGACAGGGACCTATGAACACTGAAGCTTTCTTT	CASSSRQGPMNTEAFF	TRBV28	TRBJ1-1	-	TRBD1
TGTGCCAGCAGCCGACGGCCAGGGGGCAATCAGCCCCAGCATTTT	CASSRRPGGNQPQHF	TRBV9	TRBJ1-5	-	-
TGTGCCAGCAGTTTATATTCCGGACTAGCTTGGTACGAGCAGTACTTC	CASSLYSGLAWYEQYF	TRBV27	TRBJ2-7	-	TRBD2
TGTGCCAGCAGGCCTCAACTAGCGGGAGGGACAGATACGCAGTATTTT	CASRPQLAGGTDTQYF	TRBV2	TRBJ2-3	-	TRBD2
TGTGCCAGCAGCCAACTTGCTAAGTCAACTAACACTGAAGCTTTCTTT	CASSQLAKSTNTEAFF	TRBV14	TRBJ1-1	-	-
TGTGCCAGCAGCTTGGATGTCAGGAATTTTCCTGAAGCTTTCTTT	CASSLDVRNFPEAFF	TRBV5-8	TRBJ1-1	-	-
TGTGCCAGCAGTGAAGCGCGGGCTAACTATGGCTACACCTTC	CASSEARANYGYTF	TRBV6-1	TRBJ1-2	-	-
TGCGCCAGCAGCTTGACAGGGGCCTACAGGGAGACCCAGTACTTC	CASSLTGAYRETQYF	TRBV5-1	TRBJ2-5	-	TRBD1
TGTGCCAGCAGCTTAGCGCCAGGGGTTACTGAAGCTTTCTTT	CASSLAPGVTEAFF	TRBV7-9	TRBJ1-1	few	-
TGTGCCAGCAGCTTAGAAGCAGGGAATCAGCCCCAGCATTTT	CASSLEAGNQPQHF	TRBV7-9	TRBJ1-5	-	-